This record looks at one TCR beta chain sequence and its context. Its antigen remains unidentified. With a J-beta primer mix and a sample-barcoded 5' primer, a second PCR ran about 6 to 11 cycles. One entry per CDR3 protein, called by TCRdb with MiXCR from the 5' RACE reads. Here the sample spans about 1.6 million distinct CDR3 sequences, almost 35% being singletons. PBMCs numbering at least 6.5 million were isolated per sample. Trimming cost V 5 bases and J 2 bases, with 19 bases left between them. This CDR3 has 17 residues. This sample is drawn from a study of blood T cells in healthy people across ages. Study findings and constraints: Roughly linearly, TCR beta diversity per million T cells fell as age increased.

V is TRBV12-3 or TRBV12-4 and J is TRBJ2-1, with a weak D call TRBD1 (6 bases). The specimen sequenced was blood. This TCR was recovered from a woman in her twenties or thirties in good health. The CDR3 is CASSNRDKSWAYNEQFF. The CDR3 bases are TGTGCCAGCAGTAATCGGGACAAAAGTTGGGCCTACAATGAGCAGTTCTTC.